The rows below give T cell receptor beta chains drawn from one sample of a study of cytomegalovirus exposure and HLA in healthy donors. Profiled with immunoSEQ multiplex PCR; TCRdb holds only in-frame clones, not every one. The repertoire holds over 65,000 clones, roughly two thirds seen once, with approximately 7% in the top ten. Sequencing was done on a sample of PBMCs. These receptors all stem from a woman in her fifties or sixties in good health and CMV-seropositive. Each CDR3 is given with its conserved first and last residue. A D gene is named only where the DNA matches it firmly. Not all rows give a size; the values are once, few, many and, for expanded clones, a class.

>TRBJ2-7|TRBV7-6|TRBD1|-
TGTGCCAGCAGCTTAGGGGACAGGGTCTACGAGCAGTACTTC
CASSLGDRVYEQYF
>TRBJ2-3|TRBV9|TRBD1|-
TGTGCCAGCAGCGTAGCTCGGGACAGGGTGGCAGATACGCAGTATTTT
CASSVARDRVADTQYF
>TRBJ1-5|TRBV27|-|-
TGTGCCAGCAGTTTGAGGCCCTATCAGCCCCAGCATTTT
CASSLRPYQPQHF
>TRBJ2-5|TRBV9|-|-
TGTGCCAGCAGCGTGCGACAGAAAGAGACCCAGTACTTC
CASSVRQKETQYF
>TRBJ1-2|TRBV19|-|-
TGTGCCAGTAGTATGCGGGACGGAAGGTCCTTCTACACCTTC
CASSMRDGRSFYTF
>TRBJ2-1|TRBV4-2|-|-
TGTGCCAGCAGCCAAGACGGGGGAGGAGGTAGCAATGAGCAGTTCTTC
CASSQDGGGGSNEQFF
>TRBJ1-2|TRBV6-1|-|-
TGTGCCAGCAGTGAAGATTCAGGCAGGGGCGGCGGCTACACCTTC
CASSEDSGRGGGYTF
>TRBJ1-1|TRBV23-1|-|-
TGCGCCAGCAGTCCCTACGGAGGGAAAGTCGCTGAAGCTTTCTTT
CASSPYGGKVAEAFF
>TRBJ1-6|TRBV18|TRBD1|-
TGTGCCAGCGGGACAGTGCACTCACCCCTCCACTTT
CASGTVHSPLHF
>TRBJ2-7|TRBV19|-|-
TGTGCCAGTAGTCCCCAAGCGGGCCCCGAGCAGTACTTC
CASSPQAGPEQYF
>TRBJ2-1|TRBV5-1|TRBD2|once
TGCGCCAGCAGCTTAGGGACTAGCGGGTACAATGAGCAGTTCTTC
CASSLGTSGYNEQFF
>TRBJ2-1|TRBV7-2|-|few
TGTGCCAGCAGCTTAGCGGCGGTAACCTACAATGAGCAGTTCTTC
CASSLAAVTYNEQFF
>TRBJ2-7|TRBV5-4|-|medium-sized
TGTGCCAGCAGCCCAGCCGGGAGAACTCCCGAGCAGTACTTC
CASSPAGRTPEQYF
>TRBJ1-4|TRBV18|-|-
TGTGCCAGCTCACAGGGAGTAGGCACAACTAATGAAAAACTGTTTTTT
CASSQGVGTTNEKLFF
>TRBJ2-2|TRBV10-1|-|-
TGCGCCAGCAGTGATTATTCGTACACCGGGGAGCTGTTTTTT
CASSDYSYTGELFF
>TRBJ1-5|TRBV10-3|TRBD1|-
TGTGCCATCAGTCCCGGGACAGGGGGCCCGGGCAATCAGCCCCAGCATTTT
CAISPGTGGPGNQPQHF
>TRBJ1-1|TRBV9|-|-
TGTGCCAGCAGCCTGGCAGGGCAGACTGAAGCTTTCTTT
CASSLAGQTEAFF
>TRBJ1-2|TRBV9|-|-
TGTGCCAGCAGCGAGGCGGGGGCAGGAGGCTACACCTTC
CASSEAGAGGYTF
>TRBJ2-3|TRBV13|-|-
TGTGCCAGCAGCTTTATAACAGTCACAGATACGCAGTATTTT
CASSFITVTDTQYF
>TRBJ1-1|TRBV19|-|-
TGTGCCAGTAGTATTTTCATCAGGGGCTTTAGCCTAGCCAGAGCCTTGAACACTGAAGCTTTCTTT
CASSIFIRGFSLARALNTEAFF
>TRBJ1-1|TRBV29-1|-|-
TGCAGCGTTGAAGGGGCAGGGTGGGGCACTGAAGCTTTCTTT
CSVEGAGWGTEAFF
>TRBJ2-2|TRBV28|TRBD1|-
TGTGCCAGCAGTTTATCCTACTCACAGGGGGGCACCGGGGAGCTGTTTTTT
CASSLSYSQGGTGELFF
>TRBJ2-7|TRBV19|TRBD2|few
TGTGCCAGTAGTGCCCGAACTAGCGGGGGAGAGCAGTACTTC
CASSARTSGGEQYF
>TRBJ2-5|TRBV5-1|TRBD2|-
TGCGCCAGCAGCTTGGCGGTCGGGAGGAGGGAGACCCAGTACTTC
CASSLAVGRRETQYF
>TRBJ2-5|TRBV5-6|-|-
TGTGCCAGCAGCGCCGCCGGAGGGACCCAGTACTTC
CASSAAGGTQYF
>TRBJ2-1|TRBV7-6|TRBD1|few
TGTGCCAGCAGCTTGGGGGACAGGGACAATGAGCAGTTCTTC
CASSLGDRDNEQFF
>TRBJ2-3|TRBV7-3|-|-
TGTGCCAGCAGTCCCGCGGGGAGCACAGATACGCAGTATTTT
CASSPAGSTDTQYF
>TRBJ2-5|TRBV11-2|-|-
TGTGCCAGCAGCCCAACCCTGACTAGTGAAGAGACCCAGTACTTC
CASSPTLTSEETQYF
>TRBJ2-7|TRBV14|-|-
TGTGCCAGCAGCCAAGCCGGGGGAAGCGAGCAGTACTTC
CASSQAGGSEQYF
>TRBJ2-3|TRBV19|TRBD1|-
TGTGCCAGTAGTATCTTCCCGGACAGGGGAGAACCAGATACGCAGTATTTT
CASSIFPDRGEPDTQYF
>TRBJ2-2|TRBV2|TRBD1|-
TGTGCCAGCAGTGAAACAGGGGCCGGGGAGCTGTTTTTT
CASSETGAGELFF
>TRBJ2-2|TRBV9|-|-
TGTGCCAGCAGCGTAGATCCGGGGTCCCTCCTCAACACCGGGGAGCTGTTTTTT
CASSVDPGSLLNTGELFF
>TRBJ1-1|TRBV7-9|-|few
TGTGCCAGCAGCTCACCCCTCGGGGGAACTGAAGCTTTCTTT
CASSSPLGGTEAFF
>TRBJ1-2|TRBV5-1|-|-
TGCGCCAGCAGTCCGGTCAGGCGGGGCTATGGCTACACCTTC
CASSPVRRGYGYTF
>TRBJ2-7|TRBV5-4|TRBD1|-
TGTGCCAGCAGCTTGGTGGGACAGGGCTACGAGCAGTACTTC
CASSLVGQGYEQYF
>TRBJ2-1|TRBV7-9|-|-
TGTGCCAGCAATGAGGGTTCCTACAATGAGCAGTTCTTC
CASNEGSYNEQFF
>TRBJ1-4|TRBV7-9|TRBD1|once
TGTGCCAGCAGCTTCGGGACAGGGGATGAAAAACTGTTTTTT
CASSFGTGDEKLFF
>TRBJ1-2|TRBV19|TRBD1|once
TGTGCCAGTAGTCCCCGGCCTTGGACAGGGGATGGCTACACCTTC
CASSPRPWTGDGYTF
>TRBJ2-1|TRBV5-1|-|-
TGCGCCAGCAGGGAGGGCTCCTACAATGAGCAGTTCTTC
CASREGSYNEQFF
>TRBJ2-7|TRBV7-9|-|-
TGTGCCAGCAGCTTAGCCCCACAGGGTGGGCTCTTCGAGCAGTACTTC
CASSLAPQGGLFEQYF
>TRBJ1-3|TRBV7-2|TRBD1|-
TGTGCCAGCAGCATGGGACAGTGGTCTGGAAACACCATATATTTT
CASSMGQWSGNTIYF
>TRBJ2-7|TRBV7-9|-|-
TGTGCCAGCAGTTTTACAGAAACCTACGAGCAGTACTTC
CASSFTETYEQYF
>TRBJ1-1|TRBV29-1|TRBD1|-
TGCAGCGTCCTAATAGGGGGCAACACTGAAGCTTTCTTT
CSVLIGGNTEAFF
>TRBJ2-3|TRBV2|TRBD2|few
TGTGCCAGCAGTGAAGGGCTAGCGGGGGGTCCGCCGGATACGCAGTATTTT
CASSEGLAGGPPDTQYF
>TRBJ2-2|TRBV14|TRBD1|few
TGTGCCAGCAGCCAAGAGGGGGCATCGGACAGGGACCACGGGGAGCTGTTTTTT
CASSQEGASDRDHGELFF
>TRBJ2-7|TRBV11-2|TRBD1|-
TGTGCCAGCAGCTTAGGACAGGGGCAAAACTACGAGCAGTACTTC
CASSLGQGQNYEQYF
>TRBJ2-3|TRBV11-2|-|-
TGTGCCAGCAGCTTCCACCAGGGCACAGATACGCAGTATTTT
CASSFHQGTDTQYF
>TRBJ2-4|TRBV5-3|-|-
TGTGCCAGAAGCTCGACAGGAAAGGGGGCCAAAAACATTCAGTACTTC
CARSSTGKGAKNIQYF
>TRBJ1-2|TRBV25-1|-|-
TGTGCCAGCAGTCTCGGTAACTATGGCTACACCTTC
CASSLGNYGYTF